The text below deals with one TCR beta chain. The record originates from a study of blood T cell repertoires in COVID-19. Here immunoSEQ multiplex PCR was the method, and the copy in TCRdb shows in-frame clones only, minus some. The sample has approximately 150,000 clones, over 70% seen once; the top ten hold around 38%. This CDR3 comprises 14 residues. Trimming took off 1 base at V and 4 bases at J, with 11 bases between the two ends. Germline V gene lookup returns CDR1 MNHNY and CDR2 SVGAGI (reference sequence). The clonotype originates from a man aged 50 or older who had recovered from COVID-19. Sequencing was performed on peripheral blood. V usage is TRBV6-6 and J usage is TRBJ2-7; D is unresolved. The CDR3 region is CASSYLTPLYEQYF. CDR3 DNA sequence: TGTGCCAGCAGTTACTTGACACCTCTTTACGAGCAGTACTTC.